This section outlines one TCR beta chain sequence together with its context. The sample originates from a study of blood T cell repertoires in COVID-19. Study context: Sample material is recorded as cDNA or gDNA derived from T cells, B-cell-depleted T cells, or PBMCs.

Libraries were prepared by immunoSEQ multiplex PCR; TCRdb keeps only in-frame clonotypes and omits some of them. The sample carries approximately 300,000 clones, around 90% recorded once. This CDR3 is 15 amino acids long. Germline V gene data show CDR1 as SGHTA and CDR2 as FQGNSA. The ends were cut back, 2 bases at V and 0 bases at J, with 11 bases in the middle. The sequencing input was peripheral blood. The sequence was collected from a woman in her thirties with COVID-19, enrolled during active disease. The chain couples TRBV7-2 to TRBJ2-7; tentatively, D is TRBD2 (6 bases). The chain's CDR3 is CASSLQGGGSYEQYF. As DNA, the CDR3 is TGTGCCAGCAGCTTACAGGGAGGAGGCTCCTACGAGCAGTACTTC.